This entry lists 7 T cell receptor beta chains sequenced from one sample in a study of shared clonotypes between healthy human individuals. Assay used: immunoSEQ multiplex PCR; TCRdb lists only in-frame clones, some missing. The data hold roughly 1.4 million clones, with 97% to 99% observed a single time. The specimen sequenced was naive CD4+ T cells sorted from blood. Subset meaning: CD45RA+ positively selected. The receptors derive from a man aged 25-40 years in good health.

This clone was recorded once. V usage is TRBV5-4 and J usage is TRBJ2-5, with 9 bases aligning to TRBD1. The CDR3 length is 16 residues. Looked up from germline, CDR1 is SGHNT and CDR2 is YYREEE (reference sequence). V was clipped by 0 bases and J by 7 bases; unmatched bases: 10. As DNA, the CDR3 is TGTGCCAGCAGCTTGGCCAGGACAGGGGCAAGAGCGACCCAGTACTTC. Protein product: CASSLARTGARATQYF.

The chain carries TRBV9 and TRBJ2-3, with 7 positions matching TRBD2. The germline V gene has CDR1 SGDLS and CDR2 YYNGEE. V dropped 0 bases and J dropped 2; count of bases not matched to a gene: 6. CDR3 length equals 16 residues. CDR3 DNA sequence: TGTGCCAGCAGCGTAGAAGGTCTAGCGGTCACAGATACGCAGTATTTT. Its protein product is CASSVEGLAVTDTQYF.

The V call is TRBV29-1, the J call TRBJ2-1, with TRBD2 matching over 14 bases. This CDR3 has 13 amino acids. Germline values: CDR1 SQVTM, CDR2 ANQGSEA. J gave up 10 bases and V 6 bases, and 5 bases lay outside the gene matches. CDR3 region: CSVLGLAGVEQFF. The CDR3 coding sequence is TGCAGCGTCCTGGGACTAGCGGGAGTCGAGCAGTTCTTC.

The V gene is TRBV13, the J gene TRBJ2-1, with 7 bases that match TRBD1. J lost 8 bases, V lost 2 bases, and 3 bases had no gene match. CDR1 and CDR2 (germline): PRHDT, FYEKMQ (reference sequence). The CDR3 is 13 amino acids. CDR3 protein: CASSLTGVYEQFF. In DNA form, the CDR3 reads TGTGCCAGCAGCTTAACAGGGGTCTATGAGCAGTTCTTC.

This chain uses TRBV5-1 with TRBJ2-5; TRBD2 agrees at 8 bases. The CDR3 covers 15 residues. Germline V gene data show CDR1 as SGHRS and CDR2 as YFSETQ. The V and J ends lost 3 bases and 7 bases, in that order; junction bases with no gene match: 11. The CDR3 DNA is TGCGCCAGCAGCTCTCTCGGGAGGGCCTCAGGGACCCAGTACTTC. Its translation is CASSSLGRASGTQYF.

This sequence joins TRBV6-6 and TRBJ1-2; D perhaps matches TRBD1 (5 bases). Germline loops: CDR1 MNHNY, CDR2 SVGAGI (reference sequence). This CDR3 comprises 14 residues. Trimming cost V 2 bases and J 2 bases, with 9 bases left between them. For the CDR3, the DNA is TGTGCCAGCAGTTACATGACAGAGAACTATGGCTACACCTTC. Encoded protein: CASSYMTENYGYTF.

This rearrangement joins TRBV7-8 to TRBJ2-1; either TRBD1 or TRBD2 may fit D (5 bases each). CDR1 and CDR2 from the germline V gene are SGHVS and FQNEAQ. V was pared by 1 base and J by 2 bases, with 15 bases between. There are 17 residues in the CDR3. The CDR3 spells CASSLGRWGMTYNEQFF. Here the CDR3 DNA reads TGTGCCAGCAGCTTAGGTAGGTGGGGGATGACCTACAATGAGCAGTTCTTC.